The sequence of this TCR beta chain was determined in a study of tumor-infiltrating lymphocytes in primary liver carcinoma (dated by TCRdb to about 2017). Regarding the research as a whole: Surgical resection was performed in China between November 2015 and March 2016 on four or five patients with histopathologically diagnosed primary liver carcinoma. Of the five patients (three men and two women, aged 30 to 69 years), four had hepatocellular carcinoma and one had combined HCC and intrahepatic cholangiocarcinoma. Across five regions of each liver tumor, along with adjacent normal tissue and blood, the study brought together TCRbeta repertoire sequencing, expression microarrays and whole-exome sequencing. A total of 35 or so specimens from 5 patients went through TCRbeta repertoire sequencing, namely 25 tumor regions, 5 adjacent noncancerous liver tissues and 5 peripheral blood samples. Reproducibility between technical replicate repertoires was high, with correlation coefficients above 0.95 and mean shared-clone rates about 0.89. Tumors of the five patients were stage T1-T3 N0M0 with maximum diameters of 4.2 to 10 cm. Samples yielded roughly 3.65 to 7.5 million productive TCRbeta reads; read depth did not differ significantly between tissue types.

As regards this clonotype: No cognate antigen has been identified for it. No much larger clonotype is one base removed from it; base qualities were not supplied.

TCRbeta-specific cDNA was reverse-transcribed from 500 ng total RNA using a constant-region primer and ProtoScript II reverse transcriptase. TCRbeta libraries were built with three nested multiplex PCR rounds, a slightly modified ARM-PCR procedure. A final 25-cycle PCR with Deep VentR polymerase added sample barcodes and Illumina adapters. Before sequencing, amplicons between 200 and 500 bp were purified from gel using a QIAquick gel extraction kit. TCRbeta amplicons were sequenced on an Illumina HiSeq 2500 with 250-bp paired-end reads. The paper's data handling went like this. Reads were quality-trimmed with Trimmomatic v0.33, and paired reads were merged with FLASH v1.2.11 to recover full CDR3 sequences. V, D and J germline segments were assigned to the rearranged TCRbeta sequences by MiGEC v1.2.1b. Clonotype statistics and Shannon-Wiener diversity indices were calculated with VDJtools v1.0.0. Except for diversity analysis, only each sample's 250 most abundant clonotypes were used in subsequent analyses to reduce sampling bias. Starting from the raw public reads, TCRdb applied fastp trimming at Q25, assembled clones with MiXCR and retained in-frame beta chains. Entries that share a CDR3 protein sequence are merged under the most common genes and DNA. TCRdb, not the original authors, processed these V and J calls. For this sample there are about 180,000 distinct CDR3 sequences; about 60% appear just once. The biggest ten clones account for approximately 67% of the sample.

TRIzol reagent was used to extract blood RNA from unsorted whole blood, while the DNeasy Blood & Tissue kit provided the germline DNA. Chronic HBV infection was present in the patients, and the patients were treatment-naive at sampling. Before surgery, around 4 milliliters of peripheral blood were drawn into K2EDTA tubes. The investigation overall reported the following: Comparison of CD4+ and CD8+ T cell repertoires was precluded by the use of bulk unsorted samples. Pairs of tumor regions showed greater repertoire overlap (mean around 35%) than tumor-adjacent pairs (about 17%) or tumor-blood pairs (approximately 14%), which is consistent with antigen-driven expansion. Only 4 or 5 patients were included in the study, and the authors note that the findings should be validated in a larger study. Because sequencing covered only the TCR beta chain and unpaired alpha chains were not captured, true repertoire diversity is likely underestimated. The top 250 clones accounted for a significantly greater share of the repertoire in tumors than in blood (p = 0.039).

The specimen sequenced was peripheral blood. This clonotype originated in a man between 35 and 55 years old with primary liver carcinoma and hepatitis B virus infection.

The CDR3 sequence is CASSYGTGYGYTF. The base sequence is TGTGCCAGCAGTTACGGGACGGGATATGGCTACACCTTC. The V and J segments used are TRBV28 and TRBJ1-2; TRBD1 could be the D gene, as 5 bases match. V gives up 4 bases and J gives up 5 bases, and the segment between their germline ends measures 11 bases. CDR1 and CDR2 were assigned from the germline V gene as MDHEN and SYDVKM. Taken from cysteine to phenylalanine, the CDR3 has 13 residues. Only the CDR3 DNA is retained, 39 bases long and in frame from the first base.